The 17 T cell receptor beta chains below come from one sample, sequenced in a study of control samples from healthy donors and cancer patients (dated by TCRdb to the early 2020s). Library preparation employed the immunoSEQ multiplex PCR assay. TCRdb mirrors the immuneACCESS table, restricted to in-frame sequences. Some clones are absent from its copies; in checked studies, under half trace to an unresolved V gene, and the reason for the others is unknown. Within this sample are around 110,000 clones, with roughly 93% of them counted one time only. About 2.5% of the sample goes to the ten largest clones. The source material was blood. Receptors originate from a man aged 25 to 45 in good health.

The chain carries TRBV7-2 and TRBJ1-3; D not resolved. V was shortened by 2 bases and J by 4 bases, with 3 bases between the two germline ends. Germline V lookup: CDR1 SGHTA, CDR2 FQGNSA. The CDR3 contains 12 residues. CDR3 sequence (DNA): TGTGCCAGCAGCTTAATGGGAAACACCATATATTTT. As protein: CASSLMGNTIYF.

This sequence joins TRBV6-5 and TRBJ1-2, with TRBD1 matching over 8 bases. The germline V gene has CDR1 MNHEY and CDR2 SVGAGI. CDR3 size: 15 residues. Unmatched junction bases numbered 8, after V lost 1 base and J lost 7 bases. Here the CDR3 reads CASSYLEAGGGGYTF. The DNA for the CDR3 is TGTGCCAGCAGTTACTTGGAGGCAGGGGGCGGTGGCTACACCTTC.

V gene TRBV5-1 combines with J gene TRBJ1-5; D perhaps matches TRBD1 (6 bases). With 6 bases removed from V and 2 bases from J, the gap between germline ends came to 12 bases. The CDR3 spans 14 residues. CDR1 is SGHRS and CDR2 is YFSETQ in the germline V gene. The CDR3 protein is CASKEGGGNQPQHF. The CDR3 DNA reads TGCGCCAGCAAGGAAGGGGGAGGCAATCAGCCCCAGCATTTT.

This clone has only one observation. J is TRBJ1-3 and V is TRBV2, with D possibly TRBD1 on 5 matching bases. Trimming shortened V by 7 bases and J by 4 bases, and 14 bases separated the two germline ends. Germline values: CDR1 SNHLY, CDR2 FYNNEI. There are 14 residues in the CDR3. The CDR3 loop reads CASIGGIVGNTIYF. Written as DNA, the CDR3 is TGTGCCAGCATTGGGGGTATCGTAGGAAACACCATATATTTT.

The V gene is TRBV2, the J gene TRBJ1-1, with 7 nucleotides matching TRBD1. CDR3 length: 12 amino acids. J gave up 4 bases and V 5 bases, and 1 base lay outside the gene matches. Germline V lookup: CDR1 SNHLY, CDR2 FYNNEI. The CDR3 loop reads CASSHRGTEAFF. CDR3 coding DNA: TGTGCCAGCAGTCACAGGGGCACTGAAGCTTTCTTT.

This CDR3 is CASSRSGTGSSGANVLTF. CDR3 in DNA: TGCGCCAGCAGCCGATCCGGGACGGGTAGCTCTGGGGCCAACGTCCTGACTTTC. The chain combines TRBV5-1 with TRBJ2-6, with D perhaps TRBD1 or TRBD2 (5 bases each). The CDR3 is 18 residues long. Trimming pared 4 bases from V and 0 bases from J, leaving 17 bases between. Per germline, CDR1 SGHRS and CDR2 YFSETQ.

For this clone: The same CDR3 also results from other DNA sequences found in this sample. The chain combines TRBV10-3 with TRBJ1-1; possibly TRBD1 for D (5 bases). CDR1 is ENHRY and CDR2 is SYGVKD in the germline V gene. The CDR3 has 13 amino acids. Trimming took off 0 bases at V and 5 bases at J, with 7 bases between the two ends. The CDR3 loop is CAISESRGTEAFF. Here the CDR3 DNA reads TGTGCCATCAGTGAGTCGCGGGGGACTGAAGCTTTCTTT.

This chain links TRBV5-5 with TRBJ2-4, with TRBD1 identical over 10 bases. After removal of 7 bases from V and 7 bases from J, the junction contained 8 bases not matched to a gene. CDR1 and CDR2 from the germline V gene are SGHKS and YYEKEE (reference sequence). This CDR3 comprises 14 residues. The chain's CDR3 is CASDPGQGSNIQYF. In nucleotides, the CDR3 is TGTGCCAGCGATCCGGGACAGGGGTCGAACATTCAGTACTTC.

The chain carries TRBV6-5 and TRBJ1-2; D gene unclear. V was clipped by 6 bases and J by 3 bases, with 17 bases between them. This CDR3 has 15 amino acids. Germline lookup yields CDR1 MNHEY and CDR2 SVGAGI. The DNA for the CDR3 is TGTGCCAGCAGCAAAGACTCGAACTCTCACTATGGCTACACCTTC. Translation: CASSKDSNSHYGYTF.

The V gene is TRBV6-5, the J gene TRBJ1-1; 7 bases match TRBD1. The ends lost 7 bases at V and 1 base at J; junction bases unmatched: 3. Germline V lookup: CDR1 MNHEY, CDR2 SVGAGI. CDR3 length equals 13 residues. CDR3 sequence (DNA): TGTGCCAGCACACAGGGGAGGAACACTGAAGCTTTCTTT. It encodes CASTQGRNTEAFF.

The rearrangement uses TRBV5-1 and TRBJ1-5; D perhaps matches TRBD1 (5 bases). The CDR3 spans 15 residues. V was cut by 0 bases and J by 7 bases, with 14 bases left in between. Germline-derived CDR1 and CDR2 are SGHRS and YFSETQ. In DNA form, the CDR3 reads TGCGCCAGCAGCTTGGGAGGGGAGACGCGGCAGCCCCAGCATTTT. Translation gives CASSLGGETRQPQHF.

This clone was seen a single time. V gene TRBV5-1 combines with J gene TRBJ2-3, with TRBD2 matching 10 bases. The CDR3 is 18 amino acids. Losses at the gene ends were 0 bases for V and 0 bases for J; bases not matched to a gene: 7. Germline CDR1 is SGHRS and CDR2 is YFSETQ. CDR3 nucleotides: TGCGCCAGCAGCTTGGGGACTAGCGGATCCTTTAGCACAGATACGCAGTATTTT. Its translation: CASSLGTSGSFSTDTQYF.

The V gene is TRBV29-1, the J gene TRBJ2-7; 12 positions agree with TRBD1. The germline V gene encodes CDR1 SQVTM and CDR2 ANQGSEA. This CDR3 is 13 amino acids long. Trimming took 6 bases from V and 7 from J; bases not matched to a gene: 7. The CDR3 loop is CSVGTGGVGEQYF. In DNA, the CDR3 is TGCAGCGTGGGGACAGGGGGCGTGGGGGAGCAGTACTTC.

V and J are TRBV19 and TRBJ1-2, with TRBD1 matching over 7 bases. Germline trimming cut 5 bases from V and 11 bases from J; bases unmatched to any gene: 8. CDR1 and CDR2 from the germline V gene are LNHDA and SQIVND (reference sequence). The CDR3 is 12 residues long. CDR3 nucleotides: TGTGCCAGTAGTGAGCCGGGACAGCTTTACACCTTC. It translates to CASSEPGQLYTF.

V gene TRBV5-4 combines with J gene TRBJ2-6; D perhaps matches TRBD2 (6 bases). Deletions cut 1 base from V and 4 bases from J, with 12 bases between. The germline gives CDR1 SGHNT, CDR2 YYREEE (reference sequence). This CDR3 has 16 amino acids. The CDR3 loop is CASSLLRGGGANVLTF. For the CDR3, the DNA is TGTGCCAGCAGCTTGTTGCGGGGCGGCGGGGCCAACGTCCTGACTTTC.

The V gene is TRBV9, the J gene TRBJ2-2; D gene unclear. Trimming removed 3 bases from V and 4 bases from J, with 13 bases in between. Germline V gene data show CDR1 as SGDLS and CDR2 as YYNGEE. This CDR3 spans 15 amino acids. CDR3 amino acids: CASSASVGRTGELFF. CDR3 DNA sequence: TGTGCCAGCAGCGCCTCGGTCGGACGCACCGGGGAGCTGTTTTTT.

The chain is built from TRBV24-1 and TRBJ2-2, with 7 bases fitting TRBD1. V lost 8 bases, J lost 1 base, and 3 bases stayed unmatched. Germline V gene lookup returns CDR1 KGHDR and CDR2 SFDVKD. This CDR3 region has 14 residues. CDR3 nucleotide sequence: TGTGCCACCACTGGGACAGAGAACACCGGGGAGCTGTTTTTT. It encodes CATTGTENTGELFF.